This entry lists 30 T cell receptor beta chains sequenced from one sample in a study of radiation and T cells in renal cell carcinoma. Here immunoSEQ multiplex PCR was the method, and the copy in TCRdb shows in-frame clones only, minus some. The data hold 120,000 to 150,000 clones, with 75% to 90% observed a single time. The sample's time point: blood 4 weeks post-SBRT, at nephrectomy. The treatment denotes: 15 Gy SBRT to primary tumor, nephrectomy 4 weeks later. Sequencing was performed on blood, taken from a patient whose treatment included radiotherapy and nephrectomy. These receptors came from a woman aged 50 to 60 with renal cell carcinoma.

V usage is TRBV15 and J usage is TRBJ2-7, with D perhaps matching TRBD1 (5 bases). The V and J ends lost 0 bases and 2 bases respectively, with 11 bases between them. Looked up from germline, CDR1 is LNHNV and CDR2 is YYDKDF (reference sequence). This CDR3 comprises 15 residues. CDR3 DNA: TGTGCCACCAGCAGAGAGATCGCAGGGCCCTACGAGCAGTACTTC. As protein: CATSREIAGPYEQYF. The full variable domain, in which reference TRBV15 and TRBJ2-7 provide the parts outside the CDR3, is DAMVIQNPRYQVTQFGKPVTLSCSQTLNHNVMYWYQQKSSQAPKLLFHYYDKDFNNEADTPDNFQSRRPNTSFCFLDIRSPGLGDTAMYLCATSREIAGPYEQYFGPGTRLTVT.

The V call is TRBV10-3, the J call TRBJ1-6, with D possibly TRBD1 on 5 matching bases. CDR1 is ENHRY and CDR2 is SYGVKD in the germline V gene. Trimming took 2 bases from V and 9 from J, leaving 14 bases between them. The CDR3 extends over 15 amino acids. In nucleotides, the CDR3 is TGTGCCATCAGTGAGAGGCCAGGGTCGGGTTCACCCCTCCACTTT. Protein sequence: CAISERPGSGSPLHF.

The DNA for the CDR3 is TGTGCCAGCAGACAGATTACGAACACCGGGGAGCTGTTTTTT. This encodes CASRQITNTGELFF. This chain links TRBV6-6 with TRBJ2-2; D is undetermined. The CDR3 covers 14 residues. V gave up 6 bases and J gave up 0 bases, with 8 bases separating them. Germline V gene sequence: CDR1 MNHNY, CDR2 SVGAGI (reference sequence).

The J gene is TRBJ1-1, the V gene TRBV7-9; D might be TRBD1 (5 bases). This CDR3 comprises 15 residues. Germline V gives CDR1 SEHNR, CDR2 FQNEAQ (reference sequence). V was pared by 5 bases and J by 8 bases, with 21 bases between. CDR3 amino acids: CASSNRRGGVGEAFF. CDR3 coding DNA: TGTGCCAGCAGCAACCGCCGGGGCGGGGTTGGGGAAGCTTTCTTT. Filled out from reference TRBV7-9 and TRBJ1-1, the complete variable domain reads DTGVSQNPRHKITKRGQNVTFRCDPISEHNRLYWYRQTLGQGPEFLTYFQNEAQLEKSRLLSDRFSAERPKGSFSTLEIQRTEQGDSAMYLCASSNRRGGVGEAFFGQGTRLTVV.

This clone showed up just a few times. The J gene is TRBJ2-1, the V gene TRBV4-3; no clear D. Germline V CDR1 and CDR2: LGHNA, YSLEER. Trimming took 4 bases from V and 2 from J, leaving 15 bases between them. The CDR3 is made up of 16 amino acids. The CDR3 sequence is CASSRSRGETYNEQFF. The CDR3, as DNA: TGCGCCAGCAGCCGAAGCCGAGGAGAAACCTACAATGAGCAGTTCTTC.

The chain combines TRBV28 with TRBJ1-2; D is possibly TRBD1 (5 bases). Deletions cut 4 bases from V and 7 bases from J, with 19 bases between. The germline gives CDR1 MDHEN, CDR2 SYDVKM. CDR3 size: 15 residues. The DNA of the CDR3 is TGTGCCAGCAGTTACTCCTCCAGGGACGGGGGTGGCTACACCTTC. It specifies CASSYSSRDGGGYTF.

The chain carries TRBV10-3 and TRBJ1-3; D is unclear. The CDR3 runs 15 residues. Between the trimmed V and J ends, which lost 5 bases and 0 bases, there was a span of 11 bases. The germline gives CDR1 ENHRY, CDR2 SYGVKD. The chain's CDR3 is CAISSVRASGNTIYF. For the CDR3, the DNA is TGTGCCATCAGTAGCGTAAGGGCCTCTGGAAACACCATATATTTT.

V usage is TRBV28 and J usage is TRBJ1-2; weak D call: TRBD1 (6 bases). This CDR3 is built from 17 residues. Between the trimmed V and J ends, which lost 3 bases and 3 bases, there was a span of 20 bases. CDR1 is MDHEN and CDR2 is SYDVKM in the germline V gene. The CDR3 bases are TGTGCCAGCAGTTTCCCGGGGGGGGCCCAAAATGACTATGGCTACACCTTC. This translates into CASSFPGGAQNDYGYTF.

The gene calls are TRBV28 and TRBJ1-4, with D unclear. Deletions cut 7 bases from V and 7 bases from J, with 10 bases between. This CDR3 has 12 residues. Per germline, CDR1 MDHEN and CDR2 SYDVKM. The CDR3 spells CASTSLGEKLFF. The CDR3 nucleotides read TGTGCCAGCACTTCCTTGGGTGAAAAACTGTTTTTT.

CDR3 sequence reads: CASSQVGSLYEQYF. CDR3 nucleotide sequence: TGTGCCAGCAGCCAAGTTGGGAGTCTCTACGAGCAGTACTTC. J is TRBJ2-7 and V is TRBV4-2; a possible D gene is TRBD2 (5 bases). The CDR3 covers 14 residues. The V gene's germline CDR1 is LGHNA and CDR2 YNFKEQ. V was trimmed by 1 base and J by 3 bases, leaving 10 bases between them.

The chain is built from TRBV9 and TRBJ2-1; D is unresolved. The V gene's germline CDR1 is SGDLS and CDR2 YYNGEE. With 0 bases removed from V and 0 bases from J, the gap between germline ends came to 4 bases. This CDR3 is built from 14 residues. The DNA for the CDR3 is TGTGCCAGCAGCGTAGCAAGCTCCTACAATGAGCAGTTCTTC. It translates to CASSVASSYNEQFF.

This clone was observed a handful of times. V gene TRBV6-5 combines with J gene TRBJ1-1, with unresolved D. V was cut by 9 bases and J by 11 bases, with 10 bases left in between. The CDR3 runs 9 residues. Germline V CDR1 and CDR2: MNHEY, SVGAGI. The CDR3 region is CARAGSAFF. The CDR3 nucleotides are TGTGCCAGGGCGGGGAGCGCTTTCTTT.

This rearrangement joins TRBV6-6 to TRBJ2-4; no firm D call. The germline CDR1 and CDR2 sequences are MNHNY and SVGAGI (reference sequence). The germline V and J ends were trimmed by 6 bases and 8 bases, with 17 bases remaining between them. The CDR3 sequence is 14 residues long. Here the CDR3 DNA reads TGTGCCAGCAGCCACGACCTAAGACCGGACATTCAGTACTTC. Protein: CASSHDLRPDIQYF.

The CDR3 sequence is CASSFEIPNTEAFF. The CDR3 nucleotides are TGCGCCAGCAGCTTCGAGATTCCGAACACTGAAGCTTTCTTT. The chain employs TRBV5-1 and TRBJ1-1; D gene ambiguous. From germline, CDR1 is SGHRS and CDR2 YFSETQ. Deletions cut 2 bases from V and 1 base from J, with 9 bases between. CDR3 size: 14 residues.

This rearrangement joins TRBV25-1 to TRBJ1-3; D gene uncertain. CDR3 length: 11 residues. The V end was cut by 6 bases, the J end by 5 bases, with 5 bases between. Germline CDR1 is MGHDK and CDR2 is SYGVNS. The CDR3 reads CASRIRNTIYF. The CDR3 DNA sequence: TGTGCCAGCAGGATAAGAAACACCATATATTTT. The full variable domain, its missing parts supplied by reference TRBV25-1 and TRBJ1-3, is EADIYQTPRYLVIGTGKKITLECSQTMGHDKMYWYQQDPGMELHLIHYSYGVNSTEKGDLSSESTVSRIRTEHFPLTLESARPSHTSQYLCASRIRNTIYFGEGSWLTVV.

The chain has TRBV15 and TRBJ1-1, with TRBD1 as a possible D gene (6 bases). CDR1 and CDR2 from the germline V gene are LNHNV and YYDKDF (reference sequence). Trimming pared 0 bases from V and 4 bases from J, leaving 15 bases between. The length of the CDR3 is 16 residues. CDR3 region: CATSRDGGQGTTEAFF. The CDR3 nucleotides are TGTGCCACCAGCAGAGATGGTGGGCAGGGGACCACTGAAGCTTTCTTT.

This sequence joins TRBV7-2 and TRBJ2-5; TRBD2 might be the D (5 bases). The CDR3 spans 15 residues. CDR1 SGHTA and CDR2 FQGNSA come from the germline V gene. The germline V and J ends were trimmed by 1 base and 5 bases, with 14 bases remaining between them. CDR3 bases: TGTGCCAGCAGCTTAGGGACTTCACGAGGGGAGACCCAGTACTTC. Translation: CASSLGTSRGETQYF.

J is TRBJ2-1 and V is TRBV10-3; D possibly matches TRBD1 or TRBD2 (5 bases each). This CDR3 is built from 15 residues. The V end was cut by 6 bases, the J end by 8 bases, with 20 bases between. CDR1 is ENHRY, CDR2 SYGVKD, per germline. DNA for the CDR3: TGTGCCATCAGCTCAACCGGGACCCTCATGGATGAGCAGTTCTTC. Protein product: CAISSTGTLMDEQFF.

This clone was seen more than once but under ten times. The genes are TRBV7-7 and TRBJ2-3; 9 nucleotides match TRBD2. Trimming took 5 bases from V and 0 from J; bases not matched to a gene: 15. Per germline, CDR1 SSHAT and CDR2 FNYEAQ (reference sequence). The CDR3 is made up of 19 amino acids. CDR3 nucleotides: TGTGCCAGCAGCCCCCGACTTGGCGGGGGGGAAACTAGCACAGATACGCAGTATTTT. It translates to CASSPRLGGGETSTDTQYF.

The V and J genes are TRBV6-5 and TRBJ1-3; D unclear. The CDR3 extends over 14 amino acids. Per germline, CDR1 MNHEY and CDR2 SVGAGI. Trimming shortened V by 2 bases and J by 4 bases, and 9 bases separated the two germline ends. CDR3 DNA sequence: TGTGCCAGCAGTTACGCGGCGGGGGGAAACACCATATATTTT. It is translated as CASSYAAGGNTIYF.

The rearrangement joins TRBV4-3 to TRBJ2-2; D gene ambiguous. V lost 3 bases and J 6 bases, leaving 5 bases between the germline ends. CDR3 size: 12 residues. Germline CDR1 reads LGHNA; CDR2 reads YSLEER. DNA for the CDR3: TGCGCCAGCAGCCACGCCCCCGGGGAGCTGTTTTTT. It translates to CASSHAPGELFF.

The gene calls are TRBV11-2 and TRBJ1-3; D is undetermined. There are 15 residues in the CDR3. The ends were cut back, 1 base at V and 1 base at J, with 8 bases in the middle. Germline V gene data show CDR1 as SGHAT and CDR2 as FQNNGV. The CDR3 here is CASSLVPASGNTIYF. CDR3 DNA: TGTGCCAGCAGCTTAGTCCCCGCATCTGGAAACACCATATATTTT.

The chain joins TRBV6-5 to TRBJ2-7; D unresolved. The CDR3 totals 11 residues. V was trimmed by 2 bases and J by 5 bases, leaving 4 bases between them. Germline CDR1 MNHEY, CDR2 SVGAGI. The CDR3 nucleotides are TGTGCCAGCAGTTACAAAAACGAGCAGTACTTC. Protein sequence: CASSYKNEQYF.

The V call is TRBV11-2, the J call TRBJ1-2; no definite D call. Germline CDR1 is SGHAT and CDR2 is FQNNGV. V was cut by 5 bases and J by 8 bases, with 18 bases left in between. The CDR3 is made up of 14 amino acids. CDR3 coding DNA: TGTGCCAGCAGCCTCCAGCCGCTAGGGTTGGGCTACACCTTC. Residues: CASSLQPLGLGYTF.

J is TRBJ2-7 and V is TRBV7-2; 10 nucleotides line up with TRBD2. Germline lookup yields CDR1 SGHTA and CDR2 FQGNSA. After removal of 4 bases from V and 4 bases from J, the junction contained 16 bases not matched to a gene. The CDR3 is made up of 18 amino acids. The CDR3 bases are TGTGCCAGCAGCTCCCCTCGTGGAGCGGGAGGGCCGGTTTACGAGCAGTACTTC. Its translation is CASSSPRGAGGPVYEQYF.

The chain has TRBV5-1 and TRBJ2-1, with D uncertain. CDR3 length: 15 residues. Germline-derived CDR1 and CDR2 are SGHRS and YFSETQ. V lost 0 bases, J lost 1 base, and 8 bases lay in between. The CDR3 is CASSLARNSYNEQFF. As DNA, the CDR3 is TGCGCCAGCAGCTTGGCCAGGAATTCCTACAATGAGCAGTTCTTC.

Turning to this clone: A much bigger clone sits one base away, suggesting this may be a read error. Other DNA variants within this sample encode the same CDR3. The V and J genes are TRBV27 and TRBJ1-6; maybe TRBD1 (5 bases). The germline gives CDR1 MNHEY, CDR2 SMNVEV (reference sequence). Trimming stripped 4 bases from V and 6 bases from J, with 10 bases between. This CDR3 contains 14 residues. The CDR3 sequence is CASSYQGTNSPLHF. Here the CDR3 DNA reads TGTGCCAGCAGTTACCAGGGAACTAATTCACCCCTCCACTTT.

The chain recombines TRBV28 with TRBJ2-7; D gene unclear. The CDR3 consists of 13 residues. Trimming shortened V by 2 bases and J by 6 bases, and 11 bases separated the two germline ends. Germline V lookup: CDR1 MDHEN, CDR2 SYDVKM. CDR3 loop: CASSLPGSVEQYF. DNA for the CDR3: TGTGCCAGCAGTTTACCAGGCAGCGTCGAGCAGTACTTC.

This clone came up a few times. CDR3 in amino acids: CASSQETKQYF. CDR3 coding DNA: TGCGCCAGCAGCCAAGAAACTAAACAGTACTTC. This sequence joins TRBV4-1 and TRBJ2-4, with unresolved D. This CDR3 has 11 residues. The germline CDR1 and CDR2 sequences are MGHRA and YSYEKL. The ends were cut back, 0 bases at V and 13 bases at J, with 7 bases in the middle.

The chain couples TRBV15 to TRBJ1-2, with 7 positions matching TRBD1. CDR1 LNHNV and CDR2 YYDKDF come from the germline V gene (reference sequence). Trimming at V came to 4 bases and at J to 5 bases, leaving 10 bases not matched to a gene. The CDR3 consists of 15 residues. CDR3: CATSTRQGLLYGYTF. As DNA, the CDR3 is TGTGCCACCAGCACCCGACAGGGCCTCCTATATGGCTACACCTTC.